This T cell receptor (beta chain) was identified during a study of T cells in Graves' hyperthyroidism and ophthalmopathy. Overall study results and limits: Model predictions of ophthalmopathy came a median approximately seven months before onset.

A remark on this clonotype: No antigen is known for it.

The CDR3 runs 15 residues. Germline CDR1 reads SGHNT; CDR2 reads YENEEA. Trimming left V 6 bases short and J 3 bases short, with 15 bases between. Any patient presenting with uncontrolled infection, other autoimmune disease, pregnancy or lactation was left out. Diagnostic decisions used clinical symptoms, serum thyroxine and TRAb, thyroid ultrasound and orbital computed tomography. The investigators amplified TCR beta CDR3 regions from RNA transcripts. HTBI primers were used for first-round RT-PCR of the TCR CDR3. One entry per CDR3 protein, called by TCRdb with MiXCR from the multiplex PCR reads. The table records about 660,000 distinct CDR3 sequences, approximately 42% of them present only once.

The receptor comes from an adult man with Graves' disease, either hyperthyroidism or ophthalmopathy (not recorded which). The J gene is TRBJ1-5, the V gene TRBV11-3; D is possibly TRBD1 (6 bases). Material for sequencing was peripheral blood or thyroid tissue (not recorded which). The CDR3 coding sequence is TGTGCCAGCAGTACAGGACAGCCGCTCAATCAGCCCCAGCATTTT. This encodes CASSTGQPLNQPQHF. Looking up the rest from reference TRBV11-3 and TRBJ1-5 gives the full variable domain: EAGVVQSPRYKIIEKKQPVAFWCNPISGHNTLYWYLQNLGQGPELLIRYENEEAVDDSQLPKDRFSAERLKGVDSTLKIQPAELGDSAVYLCASSTGQPLNQPQHFGDGTRLSIL.